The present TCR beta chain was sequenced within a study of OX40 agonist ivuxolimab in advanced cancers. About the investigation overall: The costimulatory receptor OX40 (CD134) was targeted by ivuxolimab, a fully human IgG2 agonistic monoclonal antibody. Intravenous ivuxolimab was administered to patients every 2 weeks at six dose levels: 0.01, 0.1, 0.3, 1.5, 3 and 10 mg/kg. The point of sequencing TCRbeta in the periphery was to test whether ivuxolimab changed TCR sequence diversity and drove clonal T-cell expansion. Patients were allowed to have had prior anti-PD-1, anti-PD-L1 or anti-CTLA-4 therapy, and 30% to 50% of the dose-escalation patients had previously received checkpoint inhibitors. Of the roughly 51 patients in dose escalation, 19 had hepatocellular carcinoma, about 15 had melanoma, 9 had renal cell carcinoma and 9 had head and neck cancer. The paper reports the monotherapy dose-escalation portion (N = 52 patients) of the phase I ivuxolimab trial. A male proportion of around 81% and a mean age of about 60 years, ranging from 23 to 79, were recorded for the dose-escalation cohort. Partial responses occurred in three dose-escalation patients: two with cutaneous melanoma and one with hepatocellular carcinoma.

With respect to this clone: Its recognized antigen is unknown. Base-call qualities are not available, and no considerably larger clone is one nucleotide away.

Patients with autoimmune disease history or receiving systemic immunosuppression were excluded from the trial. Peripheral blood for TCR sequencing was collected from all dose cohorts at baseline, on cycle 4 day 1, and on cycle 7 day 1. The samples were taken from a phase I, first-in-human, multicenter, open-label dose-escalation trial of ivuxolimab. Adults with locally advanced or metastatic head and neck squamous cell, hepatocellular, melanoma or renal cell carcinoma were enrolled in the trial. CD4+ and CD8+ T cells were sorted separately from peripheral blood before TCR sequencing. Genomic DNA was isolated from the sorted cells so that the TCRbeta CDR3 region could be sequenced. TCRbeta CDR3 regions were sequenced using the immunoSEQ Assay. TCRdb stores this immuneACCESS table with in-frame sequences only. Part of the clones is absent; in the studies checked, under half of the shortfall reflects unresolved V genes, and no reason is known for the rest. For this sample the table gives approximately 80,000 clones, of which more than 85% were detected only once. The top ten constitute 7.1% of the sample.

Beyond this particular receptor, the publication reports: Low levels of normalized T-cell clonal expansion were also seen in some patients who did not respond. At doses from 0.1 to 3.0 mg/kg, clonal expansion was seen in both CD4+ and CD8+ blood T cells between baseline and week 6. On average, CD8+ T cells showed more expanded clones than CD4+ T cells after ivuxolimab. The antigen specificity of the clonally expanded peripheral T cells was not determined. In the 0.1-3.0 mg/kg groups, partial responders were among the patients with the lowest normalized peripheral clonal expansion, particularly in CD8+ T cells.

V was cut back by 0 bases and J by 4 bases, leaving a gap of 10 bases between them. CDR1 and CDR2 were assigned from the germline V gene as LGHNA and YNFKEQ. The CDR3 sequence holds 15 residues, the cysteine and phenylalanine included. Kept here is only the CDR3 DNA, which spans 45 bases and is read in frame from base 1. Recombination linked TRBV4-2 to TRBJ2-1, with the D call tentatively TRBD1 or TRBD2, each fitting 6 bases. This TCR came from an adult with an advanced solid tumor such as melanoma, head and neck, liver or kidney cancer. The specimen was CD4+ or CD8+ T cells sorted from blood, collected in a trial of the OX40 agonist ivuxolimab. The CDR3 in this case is CASSQDRRGYNEQFF. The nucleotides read TGTGCCAGCAGCCAAGATAGGAGGGGGTACAATGAGCAGTTCTTC.